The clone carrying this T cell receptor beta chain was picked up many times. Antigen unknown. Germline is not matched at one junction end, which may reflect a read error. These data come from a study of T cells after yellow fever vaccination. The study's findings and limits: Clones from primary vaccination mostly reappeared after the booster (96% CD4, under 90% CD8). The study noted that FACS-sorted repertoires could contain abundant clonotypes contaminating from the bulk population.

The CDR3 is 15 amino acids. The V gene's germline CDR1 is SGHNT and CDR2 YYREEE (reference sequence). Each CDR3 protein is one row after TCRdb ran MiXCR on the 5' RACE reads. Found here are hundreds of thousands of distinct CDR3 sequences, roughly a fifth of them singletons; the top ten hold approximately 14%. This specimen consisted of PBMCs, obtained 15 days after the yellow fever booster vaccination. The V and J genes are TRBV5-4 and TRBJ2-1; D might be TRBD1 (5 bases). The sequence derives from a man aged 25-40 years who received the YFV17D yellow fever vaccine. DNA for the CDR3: TGCGCCAGCAGCTTGGGGCAGGGCTCCTACAATGAGCAGTTCTTC. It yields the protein CASSLGQGSYNEQFF.